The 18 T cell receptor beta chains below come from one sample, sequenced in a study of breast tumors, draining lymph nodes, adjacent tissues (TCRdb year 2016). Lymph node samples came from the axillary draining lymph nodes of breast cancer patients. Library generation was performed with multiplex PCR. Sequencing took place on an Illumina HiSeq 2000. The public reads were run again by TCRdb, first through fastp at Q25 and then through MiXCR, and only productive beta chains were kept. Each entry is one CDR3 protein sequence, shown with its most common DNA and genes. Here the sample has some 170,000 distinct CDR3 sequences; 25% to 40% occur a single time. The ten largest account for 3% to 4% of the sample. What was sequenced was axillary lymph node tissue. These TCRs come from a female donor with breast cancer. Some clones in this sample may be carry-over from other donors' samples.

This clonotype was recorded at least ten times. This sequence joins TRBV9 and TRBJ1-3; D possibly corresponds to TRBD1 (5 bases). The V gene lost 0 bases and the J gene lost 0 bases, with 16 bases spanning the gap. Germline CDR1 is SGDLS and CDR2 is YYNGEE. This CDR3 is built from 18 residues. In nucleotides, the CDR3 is TGTGCCAGCAGCGTAGACCCAATTGCAGGGAGCTCTGGAAACACCATATATTTT. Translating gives CASSVDPIAGSSGNTIYF. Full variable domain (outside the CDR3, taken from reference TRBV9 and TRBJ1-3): DSGVTQTPKHLITATGQRVTLRCSPRSGDLSVYWYQQSLDQGLQFLIQYYNGEERAKGNILERFSAQQFPDLHSELNLSSLELGDSALYFCASSVDPIAGSSGNTIYFGEGSWLTVV.

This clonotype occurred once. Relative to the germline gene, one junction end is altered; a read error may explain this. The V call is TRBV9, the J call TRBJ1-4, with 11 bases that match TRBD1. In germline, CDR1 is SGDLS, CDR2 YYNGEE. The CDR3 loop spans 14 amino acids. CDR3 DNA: TGTGCCAGCAGAGGGACAGGGGGTATTGAAAACCTGTTTTTT. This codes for CASRGTGGIENLFF.

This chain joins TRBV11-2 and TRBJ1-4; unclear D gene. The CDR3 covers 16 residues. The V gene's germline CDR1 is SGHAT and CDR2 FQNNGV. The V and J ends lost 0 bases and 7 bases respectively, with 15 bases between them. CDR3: CASSLDGLAGIEKLFF. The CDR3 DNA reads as TGTGCCAGCAGCTTAGATGGACTAGCGGGGATTGAAAAACTGTTTTTT.

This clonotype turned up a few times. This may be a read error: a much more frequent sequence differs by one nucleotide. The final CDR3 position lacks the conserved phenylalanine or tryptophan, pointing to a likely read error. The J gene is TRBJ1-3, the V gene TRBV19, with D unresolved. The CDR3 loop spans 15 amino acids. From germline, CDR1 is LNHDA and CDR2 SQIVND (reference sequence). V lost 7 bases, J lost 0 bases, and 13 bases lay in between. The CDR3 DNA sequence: TGTGCCAGTATACCCCAGGACGCCTCTGGAAACACCATATATTAT. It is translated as CASIPQDASGNTIYY.

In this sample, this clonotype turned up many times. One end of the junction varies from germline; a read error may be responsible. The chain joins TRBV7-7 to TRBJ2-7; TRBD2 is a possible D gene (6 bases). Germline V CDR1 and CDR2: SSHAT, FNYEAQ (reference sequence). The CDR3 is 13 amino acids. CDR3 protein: CASSRTGSYEQYF. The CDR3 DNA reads TGTGCTAGCAGCCGGACCGGGAGCTACGAGCAGTACTTC.

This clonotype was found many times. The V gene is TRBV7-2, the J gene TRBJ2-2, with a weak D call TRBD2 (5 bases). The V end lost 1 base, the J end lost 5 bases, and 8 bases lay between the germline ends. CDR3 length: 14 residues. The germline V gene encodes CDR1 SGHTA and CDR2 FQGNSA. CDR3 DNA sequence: TGTGCCAGCAGCTTAGTAGGAGGAACCGGGGAGCTGTTTTTT. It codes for CASSLVGGTGELFF.

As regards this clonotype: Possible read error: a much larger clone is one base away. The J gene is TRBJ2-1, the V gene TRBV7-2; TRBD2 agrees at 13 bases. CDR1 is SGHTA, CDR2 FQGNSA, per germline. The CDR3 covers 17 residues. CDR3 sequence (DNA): TGTGCCAGCAGCCGAGCCCGACTAGCGGGAGGCTACAATCAGCAGTTCTTC. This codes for CASSRARLAGGYNQQFF.

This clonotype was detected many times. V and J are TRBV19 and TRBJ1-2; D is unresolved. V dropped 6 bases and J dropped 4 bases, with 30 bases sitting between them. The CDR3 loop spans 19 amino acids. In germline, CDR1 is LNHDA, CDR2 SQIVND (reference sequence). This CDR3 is CASSLLFGPGSASGYGYTF. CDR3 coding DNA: TGTGCCAGTAGCCTCCTATTTGGCCCGGGGTCGGCGTCGGGCTATGGCTACACCTTC.

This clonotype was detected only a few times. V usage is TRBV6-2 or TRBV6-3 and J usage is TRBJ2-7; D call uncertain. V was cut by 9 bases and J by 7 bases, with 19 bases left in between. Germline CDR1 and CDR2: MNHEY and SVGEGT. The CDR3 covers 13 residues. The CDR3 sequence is CASLRLPHEEQYF. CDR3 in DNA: TGTGCCAGTCTGCGGCTCCCGCATGAGGAGCAGTACTTC.

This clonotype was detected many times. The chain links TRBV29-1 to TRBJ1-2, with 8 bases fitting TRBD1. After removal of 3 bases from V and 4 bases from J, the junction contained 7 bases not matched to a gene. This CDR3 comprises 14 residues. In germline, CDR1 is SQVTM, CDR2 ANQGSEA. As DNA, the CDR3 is TGCAGCGTTGATGGGCAGGGGGCGAGCTATGGCTACACCTTC. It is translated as CSVDGQGASYGYTF. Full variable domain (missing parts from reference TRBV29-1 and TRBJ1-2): SAVISQKPSRDICQRGTSLTIQCQVDSQVTMMFWYRQQPGQSLTLIATANQGSEATYESGFVIDKFPISRPNLTFSTLTVSNMSPEDSSIYLCSVDGQGASYGYTFGSGTRLTVV.

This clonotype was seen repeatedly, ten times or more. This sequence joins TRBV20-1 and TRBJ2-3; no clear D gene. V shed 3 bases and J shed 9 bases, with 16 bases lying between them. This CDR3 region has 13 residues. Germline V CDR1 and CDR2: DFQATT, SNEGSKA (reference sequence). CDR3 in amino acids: CSARATGYNTQYF. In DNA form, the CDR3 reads TGCAGTGCTAGGGCTACTGGCTACAACACGCAGTATTTT.

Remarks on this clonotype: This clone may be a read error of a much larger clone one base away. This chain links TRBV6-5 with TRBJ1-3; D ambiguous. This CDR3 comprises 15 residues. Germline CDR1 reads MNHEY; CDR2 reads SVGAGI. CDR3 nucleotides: TGTGCCAGCAGCCGCAGCCTCGACTCTGGAAACACCATACATTTT. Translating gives CASSRSLDSGNTIHF.

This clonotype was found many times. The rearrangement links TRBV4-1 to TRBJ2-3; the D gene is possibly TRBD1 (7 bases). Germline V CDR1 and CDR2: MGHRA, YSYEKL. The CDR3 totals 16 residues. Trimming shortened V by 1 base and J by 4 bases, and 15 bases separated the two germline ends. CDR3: CASSQVSGGGADTQYF. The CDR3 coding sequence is TGCGCCAGCAGCCAAGTATCAGGGGGAGGAGCAGATACGCAGTATTTT.

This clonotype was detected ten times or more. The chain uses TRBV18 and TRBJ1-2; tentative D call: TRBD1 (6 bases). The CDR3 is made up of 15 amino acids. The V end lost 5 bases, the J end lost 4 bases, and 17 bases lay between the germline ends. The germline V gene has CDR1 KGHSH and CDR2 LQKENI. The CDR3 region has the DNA TGTGCCAGCTCAACTGCAGGGGTCCCCGGCTATGGCTACACCTTC. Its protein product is CASSTAGVPGYGYTF.

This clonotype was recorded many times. CDR3 nucleotides: TGCAGTGCCGGGGGGACAGTCTTACACTGGTACGAGCAGTACTTC. Translation gives CSAGGTVLHWYEQYF. The gene calls are TRBV20-1 and TRBJ2-7, with D perhaps TRBD1 or TRBD2 (7 bases each). Trimming removed 6 bases from V and 4 bases from J, with 22 bases in between. Germline loops: CDR1 DFQATT, CDR2 SNEGSKA (reference sequence). The CDR3 is 15 amino acids.

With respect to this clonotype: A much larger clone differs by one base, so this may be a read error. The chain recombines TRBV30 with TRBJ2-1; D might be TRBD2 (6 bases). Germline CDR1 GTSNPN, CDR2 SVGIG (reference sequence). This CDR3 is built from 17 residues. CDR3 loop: CAWSWAGSSRPYDEQFF. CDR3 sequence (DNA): TGTGCCTGGAGTTGGGCGGGATCCTCTCGCCCCTACGATGAGCAGTTCTTC.

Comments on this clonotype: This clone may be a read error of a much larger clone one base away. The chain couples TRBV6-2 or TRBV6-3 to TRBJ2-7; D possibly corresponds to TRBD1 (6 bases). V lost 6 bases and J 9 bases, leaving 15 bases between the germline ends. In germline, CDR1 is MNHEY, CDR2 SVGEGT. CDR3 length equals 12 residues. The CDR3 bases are TGTGCCAGCAGGTCCAGGGGTTGGGGGCAGTACTTC. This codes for CASRSRGWGQYF.

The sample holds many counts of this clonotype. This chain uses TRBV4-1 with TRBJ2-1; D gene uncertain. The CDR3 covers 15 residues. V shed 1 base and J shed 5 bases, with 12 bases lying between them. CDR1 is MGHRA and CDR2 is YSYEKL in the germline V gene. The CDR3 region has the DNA TGCGCCAGCAGCCAAGGGGGTTTCAAAAACAATGAGCAGTTCTTC. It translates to CASSQGGFKNNEQFF.